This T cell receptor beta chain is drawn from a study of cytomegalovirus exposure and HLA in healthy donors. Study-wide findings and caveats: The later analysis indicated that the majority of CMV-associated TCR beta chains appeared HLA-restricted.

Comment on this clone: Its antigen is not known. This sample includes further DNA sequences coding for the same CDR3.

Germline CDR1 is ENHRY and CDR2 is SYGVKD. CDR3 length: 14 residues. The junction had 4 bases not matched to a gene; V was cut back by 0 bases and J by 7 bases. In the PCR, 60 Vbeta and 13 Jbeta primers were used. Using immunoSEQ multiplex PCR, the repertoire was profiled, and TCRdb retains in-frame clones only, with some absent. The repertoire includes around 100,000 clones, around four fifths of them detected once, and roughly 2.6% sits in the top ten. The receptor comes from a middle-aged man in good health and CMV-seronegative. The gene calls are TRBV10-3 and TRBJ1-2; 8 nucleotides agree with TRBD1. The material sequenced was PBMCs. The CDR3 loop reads CAISESGQGGGYTF. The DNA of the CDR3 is TGTGCCATCAGTGAGTCAGGACAGGGAGGTGGCTACACCTTC.